This TCR beta chain was recovered during a study of T cell repertoires in cytomegalovirus infection. The wider study: Based on public TCR beta signatures, there were indications of CMV infection and of a matching HLA type. Study-wide results and caveats: HLA-C-restricted CMV clonotypes gave the most frequent clonotype in two of eight donors.

This clonotype has only a few counts. As yet, its antigen is unknown. Trimming cost V 6 bases and J 6 bases, with 15 bases left between them. The CDR3 has 15 residues. Per the germline V gene, CDR1 is LNHDA and CDR2 is SQIVND (reference sequence). TCRdb reanalysed the reads using MiXCR and keeps one entry per CDR3 protein. The table shows approximately 700,000 distinct CDR3 sequences, with 35% occurring only once. This clonotype was obtained from a human donor in good health (CMV status not recorded). Some clones in this sample may be carry-over from other donors' samples. J is TRBJ1-6 and V is TRBV19; D is perhaps TRBD1 (5 bases). Sequencing input: PBMCs. CDR3 protein: CASSLTGTANSPLHF. The CDR3 DNA reads TGTGCCAGTAGCCTAACCGGGACCGCTAATTCACCCCTCCACTTT.